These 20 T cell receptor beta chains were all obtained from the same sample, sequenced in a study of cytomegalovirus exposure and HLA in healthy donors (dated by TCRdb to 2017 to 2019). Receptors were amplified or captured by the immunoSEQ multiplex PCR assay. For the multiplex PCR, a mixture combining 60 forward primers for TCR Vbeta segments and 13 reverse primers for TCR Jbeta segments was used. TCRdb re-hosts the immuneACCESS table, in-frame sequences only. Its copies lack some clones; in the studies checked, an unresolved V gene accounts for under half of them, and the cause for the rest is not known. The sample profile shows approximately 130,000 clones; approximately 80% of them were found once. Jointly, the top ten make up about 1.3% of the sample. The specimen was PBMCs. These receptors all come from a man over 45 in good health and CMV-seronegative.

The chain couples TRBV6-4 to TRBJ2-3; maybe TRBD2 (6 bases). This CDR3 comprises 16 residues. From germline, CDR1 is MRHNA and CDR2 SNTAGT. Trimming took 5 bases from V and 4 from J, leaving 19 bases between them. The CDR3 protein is CASSLEGPGGADTQYF. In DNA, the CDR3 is TGTGCCAGCAGTCTTGAGGGCCCCGGGGGTGCAGATACGCAGTATTTT.

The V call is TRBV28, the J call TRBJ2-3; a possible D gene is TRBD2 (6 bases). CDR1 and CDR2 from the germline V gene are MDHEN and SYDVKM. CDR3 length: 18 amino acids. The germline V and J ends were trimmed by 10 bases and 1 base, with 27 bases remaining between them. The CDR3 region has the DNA TGTGCCACCACCCCCTCAGGAGAGGAGGGCTATGGCACAGATACGCAGTATTTT. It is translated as CATTPSGEEGYGTDTQYF.

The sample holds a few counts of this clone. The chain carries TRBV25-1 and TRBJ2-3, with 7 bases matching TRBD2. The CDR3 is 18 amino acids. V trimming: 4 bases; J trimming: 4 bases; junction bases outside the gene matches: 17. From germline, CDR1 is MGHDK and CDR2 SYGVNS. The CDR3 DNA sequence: TGTGCCAGCAGTGGCCAGAGGGGCAGGGACTACAGATCAGATACGCAGTATTTT. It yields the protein CASSGQRGRDYRSDTQYF.

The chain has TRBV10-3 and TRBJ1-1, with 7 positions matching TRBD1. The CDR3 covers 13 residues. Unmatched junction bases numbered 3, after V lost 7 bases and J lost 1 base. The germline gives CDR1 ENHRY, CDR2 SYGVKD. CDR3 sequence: CAITGDRNTEAFF. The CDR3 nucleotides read TGTGCCATCACCGGGGACAGGAACACTGAAGCTTTCTTT.

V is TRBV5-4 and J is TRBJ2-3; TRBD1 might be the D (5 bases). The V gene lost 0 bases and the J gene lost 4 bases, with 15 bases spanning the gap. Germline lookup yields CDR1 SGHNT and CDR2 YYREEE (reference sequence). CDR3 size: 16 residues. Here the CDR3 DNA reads TGTGCCAGCAGCTTGGATGGGGTGGGGCTGGCAGATACGCAGTATTTT. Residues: CASSLDGVGLADTQYF.

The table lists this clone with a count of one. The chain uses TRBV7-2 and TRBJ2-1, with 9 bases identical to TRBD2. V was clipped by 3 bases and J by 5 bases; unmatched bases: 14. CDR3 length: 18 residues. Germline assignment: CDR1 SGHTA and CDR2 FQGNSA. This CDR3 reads CASSLEGTTSGSDNEQFF. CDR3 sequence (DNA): TGTGCCAGCAGCTTGGAGGGAACAACTAGCGGGTCCGACAATGAGCAGTTCTTC.

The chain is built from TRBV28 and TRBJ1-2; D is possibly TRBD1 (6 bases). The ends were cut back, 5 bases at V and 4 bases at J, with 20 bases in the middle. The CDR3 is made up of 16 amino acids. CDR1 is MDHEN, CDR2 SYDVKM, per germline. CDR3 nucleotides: TGTGCCAGCAGTCGGGCGACAGGACCCCGAGTCTATGGCTACACCTTC. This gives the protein CASSRATGPRVYGYTF.

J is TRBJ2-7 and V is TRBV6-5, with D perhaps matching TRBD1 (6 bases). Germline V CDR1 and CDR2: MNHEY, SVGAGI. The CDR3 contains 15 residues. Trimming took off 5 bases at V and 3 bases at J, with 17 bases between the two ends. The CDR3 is CASSLYTGSYYEQYF. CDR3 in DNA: TGTGCCAGCAGTCTTTACACAGGGTCCTACTACGAGCAGTACTTC.

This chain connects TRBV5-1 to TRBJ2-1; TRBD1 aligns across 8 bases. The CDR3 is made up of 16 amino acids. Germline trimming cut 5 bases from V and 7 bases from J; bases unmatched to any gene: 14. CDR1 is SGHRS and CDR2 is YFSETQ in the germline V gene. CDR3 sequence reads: CASRPLAGGNLNEQFF. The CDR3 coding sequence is TGCGCCAGCAGACCCCTGGCAGGGGGCAATTTGAATGAGCAGTTCTTC.

The CDR3 bases are TGTGCCAGCTCATCATCAAACACAGGGTCCACTGAAGCTTTCTTT. It codes for CASSSSNTGSTEAFF. This chain links TRBV18 with TRBJ1-1; maybe TRBD1 (6 bases). Germline values: CDR1 KGHSH, CDR2 LQKENI. V shed 5 bases and J shed 4 bases, with 17 bases lying between them. The CDR3 has 15 residues.

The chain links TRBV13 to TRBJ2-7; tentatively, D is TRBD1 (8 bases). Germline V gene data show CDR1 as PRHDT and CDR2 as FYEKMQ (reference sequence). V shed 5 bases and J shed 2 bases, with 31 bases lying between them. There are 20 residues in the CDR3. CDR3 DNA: TGTGCCAGCAGCGCCGACAGCGGCAGGGGGCGGCTAGCGGCGACCTACGAGCAGTACTTC. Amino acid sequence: CASSADSGRGRLAATYEQYF.

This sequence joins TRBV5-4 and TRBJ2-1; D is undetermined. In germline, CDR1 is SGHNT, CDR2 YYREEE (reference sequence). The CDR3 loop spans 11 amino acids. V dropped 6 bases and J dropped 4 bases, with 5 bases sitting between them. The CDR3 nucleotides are TGTGCCAGCACGTCTTACAATGAGCAGTTCTTC. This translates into CASTSYNEQFF.

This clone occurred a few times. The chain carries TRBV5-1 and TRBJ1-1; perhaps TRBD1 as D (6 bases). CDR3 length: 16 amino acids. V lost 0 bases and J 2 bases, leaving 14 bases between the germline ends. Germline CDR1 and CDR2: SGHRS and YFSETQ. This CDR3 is CASSLDPGTPNTEAFF. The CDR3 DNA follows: TGCGCCAGCAGCTTGGATCCCGGGACACCCAACACTGAAGCTTTCTTT.

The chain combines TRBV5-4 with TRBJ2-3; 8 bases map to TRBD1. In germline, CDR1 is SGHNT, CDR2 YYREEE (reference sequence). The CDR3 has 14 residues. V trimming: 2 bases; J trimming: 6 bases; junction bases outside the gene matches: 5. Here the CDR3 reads CASSLGQGWDTQYF. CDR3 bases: TGTGCCAGCAGCTTAGGACAGGGTTGGGATACGCAGTATTTT.

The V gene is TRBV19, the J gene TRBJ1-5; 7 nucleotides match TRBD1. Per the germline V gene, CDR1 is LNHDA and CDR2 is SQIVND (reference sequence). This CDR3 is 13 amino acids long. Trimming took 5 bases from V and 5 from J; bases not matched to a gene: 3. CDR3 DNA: TGTGCCAGTAGTCAAGACAGGGATCAGCCCCAGCATTTT. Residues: CASSQDRDQPQHF.

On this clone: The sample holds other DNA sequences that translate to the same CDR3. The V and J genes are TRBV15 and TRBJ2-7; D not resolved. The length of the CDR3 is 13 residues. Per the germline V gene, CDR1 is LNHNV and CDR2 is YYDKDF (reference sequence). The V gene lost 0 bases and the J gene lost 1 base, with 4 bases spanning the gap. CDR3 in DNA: TGTGCCACCAGCAGAGATCGTTCCTACGAGCAGTACTTC. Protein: CATSRDRSYEQYF.

For the CDR3, the DNA is TGCGCCAGCAGTCCGACTGCTAGCGGGGCAAGCACAGATACGCAGTATTTT. Residues: CASSPTASGASTDTQYF. J is TRBJ2-3 and V is TRBV5-1; 9 nucleotides agree with TRBD2. Per the germline V gene, CDR1 is SGHRS and CDR2 is YFSETQ. The CDR3 has 17 residues. V was clipped by 5 bases and J by 0 bases; unmatched bases: 10.

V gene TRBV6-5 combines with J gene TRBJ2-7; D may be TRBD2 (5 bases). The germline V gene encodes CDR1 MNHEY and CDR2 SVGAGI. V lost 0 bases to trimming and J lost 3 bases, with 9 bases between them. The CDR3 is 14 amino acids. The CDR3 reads CASSYSRAYYEQYF. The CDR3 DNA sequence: TGTGCCAGCAGTTACTCGAGGGCCTACTACGAGCAGTACTTC.

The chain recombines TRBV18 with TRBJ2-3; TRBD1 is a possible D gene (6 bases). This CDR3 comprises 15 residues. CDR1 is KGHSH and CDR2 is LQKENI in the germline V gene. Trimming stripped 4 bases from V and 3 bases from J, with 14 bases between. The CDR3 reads CASSRDKGSTDTQYF. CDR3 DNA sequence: TGTGCCAGCTCACGGGACAAAGGGAGTACAGATACGCAGTATTTT.

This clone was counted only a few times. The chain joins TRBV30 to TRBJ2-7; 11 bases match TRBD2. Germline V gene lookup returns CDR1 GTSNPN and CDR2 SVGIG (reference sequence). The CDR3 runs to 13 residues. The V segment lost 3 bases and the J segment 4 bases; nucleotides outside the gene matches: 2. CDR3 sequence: CAWSGTSGYEQYF. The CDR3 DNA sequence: TGTGCCTGGAGCGGGACTAGCGGATACGAGCAGTACTTC.